This TCR beta chain was recovered during a study of cytomegalovirus exposure and HLA in healthy donors. Study as a whole: The same platform used for the approximately 700 first-cohort repertoires was also used for the 120 or so validation repertoires, as a later analysis reported.

Libraries were prepared by immunoSEQ multiplex PCR; TCRdb keeps only in-frame clonotypes and omits some of them. The table shows roughly 70,000 clones, with 85% to 90% occurring only once. In regard to this clone: Its antigen is currently unknown.

CDR3 length: 14 residues. V lost 5 bases to trimming and J lost 9 bases; unmatched junction nucleotides: 10. Germline V gene data show CDR1 as MNHEY and CDR2 as SVGAGI. The study, taken as a whole, reports: Some public TCRs appeared in many individuals, while most sequences were rare. It was reported that the classifier diagnosed cytomegalovirus status with high specificity and sensitivity in both the original and validation cohorts.

The sequence was obtained from a woman under 30 in good health and CMV-seropositive. The sequencing input was PBMCs. V is TRBV6-5 and J is TRBJ1-5; 7 positions match TRBD1. CDR3: CASSDGQELMPQHF. As DNA, the CDR3 is TGTGCCAGCAGTGACGGACAGGAATTAATGCCCCAGCATTTT.